This T cell receptor beta chain was profiled in a study of shared clonotypes between healthy human individuals. Between the trimmed V and J ends, which lost 0 bases and 5 bases, there was a span of 12 bases. Germline values: CDR1 SGHRS, CDR2 YFSETQ. There are 15 residues in the CDR3. Study-wide points: Among non-shared clonotypes, generation probabilities were lower than among those shared by all four donors.

Generated by immunoSEQ multiplex PCR, the TCRdb table keeps only in-frame clones and is missing some. This sample has around 100,000 clones, with less than 80% found just once. As regards this clone: Its matching antigen is unknown.

The sequence was collected from a woman aged 30 to 39 in good health. Sequencing was done on a sample of memory CD8+ T cells sorted from blood. Specified subset: CD45RO+ cells pooled with CCR7-negative TemRA cells. This rearrangement joins TRBV5-1 to TRBJ2-1; D is unresolved. DNA of the CDR3: TGCGCCAGCAGCTTGGCCATCGGCACCAACAATGAGCAGTTCTTC. It is translated as CASSLAIGTNNEQFF.